This TCR beta chain emerged from a study of siplizumab effects on memory and regulatory T cells. The CDR3 is made up of 15 amino acids. Germline loops: CDR1 SEHNR, CDR2 FQNEAQ (reference sequence). Trimming removed 7 bases from V and 7 bases from J; junction bases left unmatched: 10. Clones were read by immunoSEQ multiplex PCR, and TCRdb kept only the in-frame ones, dropping some. The sample yields more than 95,000 clones, approximately 94% seen once. The chain combines TRBV7-9 with TRBJ1-6; 7 bases line up with TRBD1. The sample was non-Treg CD4+ T cells sorted from blood. The sequence came from a human donor in good health. The CDR3 loop is CASNPLDRRNSPLHF. In DNA form, the CDR3 reads TGTGCCAGCAACCCCCTGGACAGGCGAAATTCACCCCTCCACTTT.